This T cell receptor beta chain is drawn from a study of post-analysis software for immune sequencing data. Study-level information: Clinical courses comprised relapsing-remitting, secondary progressive and progressive-relapsing multiple sclerosis.

Regarding the study as a whole: Controls had lower frequencies than patients of four or five TRBV segments, which included TRBV5-6, TRBV5-1 and TRBV20-1. In multiple sclerosis, normalized Chao1 diversity was significantly below that of controls. By F measure, samples from a shared preparation batch strongly co-clustered.

CDR1 is MDHEN and CDR2 is SYDVKM in the germline V gene. This CDR3 has 13 residues. With 3 bases removed from V and 0 bases from J, the gap between germline ends came to 5 bases. Unique molecular identifiers were carried by the TCR beta cDNA libraries. TCRdb used MiXCR to reprocess the PCR reads, holding one entry per CDR3 protein. The sample holds about 770,000 distinct CDR3 sequences; approximately 44% are singletons and the top ten take 4% to 5%. On this clonotype itself: What it recognizes is unknown.

The TCR was taken from a girl aged 5 to 17 with multiple sclerosis. Sequencing input: blood. The chain carries TRBV28 and TRBJ2-5; D uncertain. The CDR3 bases are TGTGCCAGCAGTTTGGAGTACCAAGAGACCCAGTACTTC. Translated, it gives CASSLEYQETQYF.